This T cell receptor beta chain emerged from a study of OX40 agonist ivuxolimab in advanced cancers. Germline CDR1 SGHNT, CDR2 YENEEA. The germline V and J ends were trimmed by 5 bases and 5 bases, with 10 bases remaining between them. This CDR3 contains 13 residues. Method: immunoSEQ multiplex PCR; TCRdb's copy keeps in-frame clones and lacks some. Among about 63,000 clones, 75% to 90% were seen once, and the ten largest hold 11%. This chain uses TRBV11-3 with TRBJ2-1; D is ambiguous. Sequenced here: CD4+ or CD8+ T cells sorted from blood, sampled in a trial of the OX40 agonist ivuxolimab. This TCR derives from an adult with an advanced solid tumor such as melanoma, head and neck, liver or kidney cancer. CDR3 in amino acids: CASSPQLDNEQFF. The CDR3 DNA sequence: TGTGCCAGCAGCCCCCAATTGGACAATGAGCAGTTCTTC.